This paragraph covers one TCR beta chain sequence. Germline CDR1 is SNHLY and CDR2 is FYNNEI. V was pared by 6 bases and J by 11 bases, with 14 bases between. This CDR3 has 12 amino acids. A universal primer site was incorporated via template switching, and the cDNA contained unique molecular identifiers. TCRdb redid the calling of the 5' RACE reads with MiXCR, one entry per CDR3 protein. This sample has fewer than 350,000 distinct CDR3 sequences, with under 9% found just once. The sample belongs to a study of identical twins. The same sample was also studied in work on yellow fever vaccine responses in identical twins.

V is TRBV2 and J is TRBJ2-4; weak D call: TRBD2 (5 bases). This TCR was recovered from a woman aged 18-30 years in good health. The specimen sequenced was memory (CD45RO+) T cells sorted from blood. The CDR3 DNA reads as TGTGCCAGCAGATTGGAGAGCGGTCTTCAGTACTTC. This gives the protein CASRLESGLQYF.